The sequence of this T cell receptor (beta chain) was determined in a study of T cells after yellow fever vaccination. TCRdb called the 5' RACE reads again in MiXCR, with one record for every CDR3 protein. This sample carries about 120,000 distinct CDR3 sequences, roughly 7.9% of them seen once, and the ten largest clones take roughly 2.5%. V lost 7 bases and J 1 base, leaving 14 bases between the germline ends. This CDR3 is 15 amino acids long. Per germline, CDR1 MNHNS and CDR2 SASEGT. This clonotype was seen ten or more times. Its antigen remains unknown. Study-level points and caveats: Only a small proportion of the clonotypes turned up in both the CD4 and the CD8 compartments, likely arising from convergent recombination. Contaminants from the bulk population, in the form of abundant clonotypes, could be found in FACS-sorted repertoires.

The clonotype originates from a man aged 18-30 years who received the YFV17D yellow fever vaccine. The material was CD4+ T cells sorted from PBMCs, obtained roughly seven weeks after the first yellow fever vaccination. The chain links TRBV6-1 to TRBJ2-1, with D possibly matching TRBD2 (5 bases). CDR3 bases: TGTGCCAGCACCCCCCGGGGTGATTCCTACAATGAGCAGTTCTTC. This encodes CASTPRGDSYNEQFF.